This T cell receptor (beta chain) was observed in a study of blood T cell repertoires in COVID-19. Authors' data handling: It was from reference gene primer amplification that nucleated cell counts were estimated. Only in-frame clones appear in the TCRdb table, and some are missing; sequencing was by immunoSEQ multiplex PCR. D and trimming come from the DNA, and the V and J calls and clone size come from that table. This sample has roughly 330,000 clones, with about 89% found just once. The CDR3 contains 16 residues. V was pared by 5 bases and J by 3 bases, with 8 bases of the junction left unmatched. The germline gives CDR1 SGHTA, CDR2 FQGNSA.

Specimen: PBMCs or T cells enriched from blood (not recorded which). This chain links TRBV7-2 with TRBJ1-5; the match to TRBD1 covers 9 bases. This receptor was identified in a young woman who had recovered from COVID-19. The CDR3 bases are TGTGCCAGCAGCCTTGGGGGACAGGGCTACAATCAGCCCCAGCATTTT. Translating it yields CASSLGGQGYNQPQHF. The variable domain in full, with the rest retrieved from reference TRBV7-2 and TRBJ1-5, is GAGVSQSPSNKVTEKGKDVELRCDPISGHTALYWYRQSLGQGLEFLIYFQGNSAPDKSGLPSDRFSAERTGGSVSTLTIQRTQQEDSAVYLCASSLGGQGYNQPQHFGDGTRLSIL.